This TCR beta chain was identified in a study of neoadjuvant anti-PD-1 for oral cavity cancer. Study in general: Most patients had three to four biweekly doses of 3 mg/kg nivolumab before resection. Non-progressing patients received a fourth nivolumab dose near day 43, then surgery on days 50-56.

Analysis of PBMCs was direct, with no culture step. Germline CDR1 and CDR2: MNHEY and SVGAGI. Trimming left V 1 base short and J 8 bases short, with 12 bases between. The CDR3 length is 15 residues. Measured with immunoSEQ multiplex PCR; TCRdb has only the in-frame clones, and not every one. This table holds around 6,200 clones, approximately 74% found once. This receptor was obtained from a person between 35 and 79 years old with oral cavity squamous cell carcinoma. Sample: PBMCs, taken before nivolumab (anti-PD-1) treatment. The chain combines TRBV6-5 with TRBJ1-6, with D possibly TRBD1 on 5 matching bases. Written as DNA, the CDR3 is TGTGCCAGCAGTTACTGGTGGGGGTCCGATTCACCCCTCCACTTT. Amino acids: CASSYWWGSDSPLHF.